The 32 T cell receptor beta chains below were found in one sample sequenced in a study of OX40 agonist ivuxolimab in advanced cancers. Method: immunoSEQ multiplex PCR; TCRdb's copy keeps in-frame clones and lacks some. The sample includes around 70,000 clones, roughly 80% of them seen just once. This material consisted of CD4+ or CD8+ T cells sorted from blood, taken in a trial of the OX40 agonist ivuxolimab. These TCRs come from an adult with an advanced solid tumor such as melanoma, head and neck, liver or kidney cancer.

CDR3 nucleotides: TGTGCCAGCAGCTTACGTAGACAGGACTACACTGAAGCTTTCTTT. It is translated as CASSLRRQDYTEAFF. This chain joins TRBV5-4 and TRBJ1-1, with a possible D match to TRBD1 (6 bases). There are 15 residues in the CDR3. With 2 bases removed from V and 3 bases from J, the gap between germline ends came to 14 bases. CDR1 SGHNT and CDR2 YYREEE come from the germline V gene (reference sequence).

In this sample, this clone turned up once. This rearrangement joins TRBV19 to TRBJ1-5; 11 bases are a match to TRBD1. This CDR3 is built from 18 residues. Per the germline V gene, CDR1 is LNHDA and CDR2 is SQIVND (reference sequence). J lost 3 bases, V lost 6 bases, and 13 bases had no gene match. The CDR3 DNA sequence: TGTGCCAGTAGCCGGGACAGGGGGATGGTGAAAAACAATCAGCCCCAGCATTTT. Protein: CASSRDRGMVKNNQPQHF.

The chain links TRBV7-2 to TRBJ1-2; D not certain. The CDR3 loop spans 12 amino acids. Trimming left V 5 bases short and J 11 bases short, with 15 bases between. CDR1 SGHTA and CDR2 FQGNSA come from the germline V gene. CDR3 DNA: TGTGCCAGCAGCCCGCGGACGGATTCTTACACCTTC. Its protein product is CASSPRTDSYTF.

The chain combines TRBV19 with TRBJ2-3; D is possibly TRBD1 (5 bases). Trimming took off 1 base at V and 0 bases at J, with 8 bases between the two ends. Per germline, CDR1 LNHDA and CDR2 SQIVND (reference sequence). This CDR3 is built from 15 residues. The CDR3 region is CASSIGQGSTDTQYF. The CDR3 DNA sequence: TGTGCCAGTAGTATAGGGCAGGGTAGCACAGATACGCAGTATTTT.

This clone was picked up a small number of times. The same CDR3 also results from other DNA sequences found in this sample. The chain joins TRBV2 to TRBJ1-2; no clear D gene. The length of the CDR3 is 14 residues. The V end was cut by 4 bases, the J end by 4 bases, with 13 bases between. Germline CDR1 reads SNHLY; CDR2 reads FYNNEI. The CDR3 bases are TGTGCCAGCAGTGGAGGAAGGGTCGGCTATGGCTACACCTTC. Translating it yields CASSGGRVGYGYTF. The variable domain in full, with the rest retrieved from reference TRBV2 and TRBJ1-2, is EPEVTQTPSHQVTQMGQEVILRCVPISNHLYFYWYRQILGQKVEFLVSFYNNEISEKSEIFDDQFSVERPDGSNFTLKIRSTKLEDSAMYFCASSGGRVGYGYTFGSGTRLTVV.

The gene calls are TRBV5-4 and TRBJ1-4; the D gene is possibly TRBD1 (5 bases). Germline CDR1 reads SGHNT; CDR2 reads YYREEE (reference sequence). The CDR3 covers 16 residues. V lost 2 bases, J lost 3 bases, and 14 bases lay in between. CDR3 sequence: CASSFRTGTPNEKLFF. The CDR3 coding sequence is TGTGCCAGCAGCTTCCGAACCGGGACCCCTAATGAAAAACTGTTTTTT.

The J gene is TRBJ1-6, the V gene TRBV25-1, with D perhaps matching TRBD1 (5 bases). V dropped 4 bases and J dropped 0 bases, with 10 bases sitting between them. CDR1 and CDR2 from the germline V gene are MGHDK and SYGVNS. CDR3 length: 16 amino acids. CDR3 coding DNA: TGTGCCAGCAGTGCACCAGGGAGCTCCTATAATTCACCCCTCCACTTT. It codes for CASSAPGSSYNSPLHF. Full variable domain (remainder filled in from reference TRBV25-1 and TRBJ1-6): EADIYQTPRYLVIGTGKKITLECSQTMGHDKMYWYQQDPGMELHLIHYSYGVNSTEKGDLSSESTVSRIRTEHFPLTLESARPSHTSQYLCASSAPGSSYNSPLHFGNGTRLTVT.

This clone was observed a few times. The V gene is TRBV30, the J gene TRBJ1-2, with 8 bases fitting TRBD1. In germline, CDR1 is GTSNPN, CDR2 SVGIG (reference sequence). V gave up 4 bases and J gave up 3 bases; unmatched junction bases: 7. This CDR3 comprises 14 residues. The CDR3 DNA reads as TGTGCCTGGACCCGGACAGGGCGTTACTATGGCTACACCTTC. Protein: CAWTRTGRYYGYTF.

The chain has TRBV30 and TRBJ2-5, with a tentative D call TRBD1 (5 bases). The J call may be faulty, since TRBJ2-7 better matches the DNA end. The CDR3 has 12 amino acids. CDR1 and CDR2 from the germline V gene are GTSNPN and SVGIG (reference sequence). This CDR3 reads CAWSVLGREQYF. CDR3 nucleotide sequence: TGTGCCTGGAGTGTTCTGGGGCGCGAGCAGTACTTC.

The CDR3 here is CASSQSNRAYNEQFF. Here the CDR3 DNA reads TGTGCCAGCAGCCAGAGCAACAGGGCCTACAATGAGCAGTTCTTC. The gene calls are TRBV7-2 and TRBJ2-1; D may be TRBD1 (6 bases). The germline V gene has CDR1 SGHTA and CDR2 FQGNSA. Trimming stripped 5 bases from V and 2 bases from J, with 13 bases between. The CDR3 has 15 amino acids.

The V call is TRBV9, the J call TRBJ2-5; D is ambiguous. Trimming took 2 bases from V and 1 from J, leaving 6 bases between them. Germline CDR1 and CDR2: SGDLS and YYNGEE. The CDR3 length is 13 residues. The CDR3 here is CASSVPPQETQYF. The DNA for the CDR3 is TGTGCCAGCAGCGTCCCCCCCCAAGAGACCCAGTACTTC.

This clone appeared a single time. V is TRBV28 and J is TRBJ2-7; D possibly corresponds to TRBD1 (5 bases). From germline, CDR1 is MDHEN and CDR2 SYDVKM. Deletions cut 8 bases from V and 1 base from J, with 15 bases between. CDR3 size: 14 residues. CDR3 bases: TGTGCCAGCCAGAGTCAGGGTAGGTCCTACGAGCAGTACTTC. This encodes CASQSQGRSYEQYF.

This rearrangement joins TRBV5-1 to TRBJ1-1, with D maybe TRBD1 (5 bases). V was pared by 4 bases and J by 4 bases, with 17 bases between. The germline CDR1 and CDR2 sequences are SGHRS and YFSETQ. This CDR3 region has 15 residues. The CDR3, as DNA: TGCGCCAGCAGCCCCCTTCTCGGGGCGCCCACTGAAGCTTTCTTT. Translation: CASSPLLGAPTEAFF.

The chain couples TRBV7-9 to TRBJ1-2; D perhaps matches TRBD1 (6 bases). The germline CDR1 and CDR2 sequences are SEHNR and FQNEAQ (reference sequence). The CDR3 is 13 residues long. V gave up 2 bases and J gave up 6 bases, with 10 bases separating them. The CDR3 DNA reads as TGTGCCAGCAGCTTACCCTCAGGGGATGGCTACACCTTC. Amino acids: CASSLPSGDGYTF.

The genes are TRBV2 and TRBJ1-2; D is uncertain. Germline V gene sequence: CDR1 SNHLY, CDR2 FYNNEI. Trimming stripped 1 base from V and 1 base from J, with 7 bases between. This CDR3 region has 14 residues. CDR3 in amino acids: CASSEGTDNYGYTF. DNA for the CDR3: TGTGCCAGCAGTGAAGGAACAGATAACTATGGCTACACCTTC.

The gene calls are TRBV5-6 and TRBJ2-3; D ambiguous. The germline CDR1 and CDR2 sequences are SGHDT and YYEEEE. Between the trimmed V and J ends, which lost 2 bases and 4 bases, there was a span of 11 bases. The CDR3 is 14 amino acids. Here the CDR3 reads CASSFGPSPDTQYF. The CDR3 DNA sequence: TGTGCCAGCAGCTTTGGGCCGTCCCCAGATACGCAGTATTTT.

This clone was recorded once. The chain links TRBV6-1 to TRBJ1-1; D gene uncertain. The CDR3 spans 15 residues. The germline V and J ends were trimmed by 1 base and 7 bases, with 16 bases remaining between them. Germline CDR1 MNHNS, CDR2 SASEGT. The CDR3 reads CASSEVVLVGFEAFF. The CDR3 DNA reads as TGTGCCAGCAGTGAAGTTGTGTTGGTGGGTTTTGAAGCTTTCTTT.

J is TRBJ2-5 and V is TRBV2, with D unclear. V gave up 3 bases and J gave up 1 base, with 6 bases separating them. The germline CDR1 and CDR2 sequences are SNHLY and FYNNEI. The CDR3 extends over 13 amino acids. The DNA for the CDR3 is TGTGCCAGCAGTGAGGGGATCCAAGAGACCCAGTACTTC. Its translation is CASSEGIQETQYF.

The chain carries TRBV28 and TRBJ1-3, with D possibly being TRBD1 (6 bases). The CDR3 covers 15 residues. Trimming took off 6 bases at V and 4 bases at J, with 16 bases between the two ends. CDR1 MDHEN and CDR2 SYDVKM come from the germline V gene. CDR3 sequence reads: CASSQPTGPGNTIYF. The CDR3 DNA reads as TGTGCCAGCAGCCAGCCAACAGGGCCCGGAAACACCATATATTTT.

V gene TRBV7-3 combines with J gene TRBJ1-1, with TRBD1 as a possible D gene (5 bases). Trimming removed 2 bases at V and 4 bases at J, with 11 bases between. CDR3 length: 14 residues. Germline-derived CDR1 and CDR2 are SGHTA and FQGTGA. In nucleotides, the CDR3 is TGTGCCAGCAGCTTACTGGGGGGAGGCACTGAAGCTTTCTTT. Residues: CASSLLGGGTEAFF. Based on the CDR3 plus reference TRBV7-3 and TRBJ1-1, the full variable domain is GAGVSQTPSNKVTEKGKYVELRCDPISGHTALYWYRQSLGQGPEFLIYFQGTGAADDSGLPNDRFFAVRPEGSVSTLKIQRTERGDSAVYLCASSLLGGGTEAFFGQGTRLTVV.

This clone was counted a single time. The chain has TRBV5-4 and TRBJ2-7, with D uncertain. Trimming removed 2 bases at V and 6 bases at J, with 9 bases between. Germline loops: CDR1 SGHNT, CDR2 YYREEE (reference sequence). The CDR3 runs 12 residues. The CDR3 nucleotides are TGTGCCAGCAGCTTTGGGGTGACCGAGCAGTACTTC. Translating it yields CASSFGVTEQYF.

The chain combines TRBV9 with TRBJ2-3; D call uncertain. The germline gives CDR1 SGDLS, CDR2 YYNGEE. The CDR3 runs to 15 residues. Deletions cut 3 bases from V and 2 bases from J, with 13 bases between. CDR3 protein: CASSAPPISTDTQYF. CDR3 DNA sequence: TGTGCCAGCAGCGCCCCCCCTATATCCACAGATACGCAGTATTTT.

This chain links TRBV4-1 with TRBJ1-6, with 8 bases lining up with TRBD1. J gave up 11 bases and V 1 base, and 7 bases lay outside the gene matches. The CDR3 contains 15 residues. Germline CDR1 and CDR2: MGHRA and YSYEKL. The CDR3, as DNA: TGCGCCAGCAGCCAAGTTGGCGGACAGGGTCCACCCCTCCACTTT. Translating it yields CASSQVGGQGPPLHF.

The J gene is TRBJ2-7, the V gene TRBV4-3; no clear D. V was shortened by 0 bases and J by 5 bases, with 11 bases between the two germline ends. Germline V CDR1 and CDR2: LGHNA, YSLEER. The CDR3 consists of 14 residues. CDR3 protein: CASSQDASGDEQYF. The CDR3 coding sequence is TGCGCCAGCAGCCAAGACGCTTCAGGCGACGAGCAGTACTTC.

This chain joins TRBV2 and TRBJ1-1; D call uncertain. From germline, CDR1 is SNHLY and CDR2 FYNNEI. The ends were cut back, 3 bases at V and 6 bases at J, with 26 bases in the middle. This CDR3 spans 18 amino acids. This CDR3 is CASSDTVWVERDPSEAFF. The DNA of the CDR3 is TGTGCCAGCAGTGATACTGTGTGGGTTGAACGTGATCCTTCTGAAGCTTTCTTT.

This chain connects TRBV29-1 to TRBJ1-1; unclear D gene. The CDR3 is made up of 13 amino acids. Germline V gives CDR1 SQVTM, CDR2 ANQGSEA. Trimming took 4 bases from V and 1 from J, leaving 10 bases between them. CDR3 nucleotide sequence: TGCAGCGTTGTCTCGAGGGAGAACACTGAAGCTTTCTTT. This gives the protein CSVVSRENTEAFF.

This sequence joins TRBV7-8 and TRBJ2-2; 15 bases agree with TRBD2. The CDR3 spans 17 residues. The germline V gene encodes CDR1 SGHVS and CDR2 FQNEAQ. V trimming: 5 bases; J trimming: 7 bases; junction bases outside the gene matches: 8. The CDR3 spells CASSLRTSGGAVGELFF. As DNA, the CDR3 is TGTGCCAGCAGCCTACGGACTAGCGGGGGGGCAGTCGGGGAGCTGTTTTTT.

This clone is a singleton in its sample. The CDR3 nucleotides read TGTGCCAGCAGTTTATCTGGTCTACCAGGGTCATCACCCCTCCACTTT. Residues: CASSLSGLPGSSPLHF. This rearrangement joins TRBV27 to TRBJ1-6; D might be TRBD1 (5 bases). Germline values: CDR1 MNHEY, CDR2 SMNVEV (reference sequence). The CDR3 length is 16 residues. V dropped 0 bases and J dropped 10 bases, with 16 bases sitting between them.

This chain joins TRBV29-1 and TRBJ1-1; perhaps TRBD1 as D (5 bases). The CDR3 sequence is 12 residues long. Germline V gene lookup returns CDR1 SQVTM and CDR2 ANQGSEA. The V end lost 6 bases, the J end lost 1 base, and 9 bases lay between the germline ends. The CDR3 reads CSVTTGNTEAFF. In DNA form, the CDR3 reads TGCAGCGTCACTACAGGGAACACTGAAGCTTTCTTT.

This chain joins TRBV29-1 and TRBJ1-1; D is unclear. The CDR3 runs to 15 residues. CDR1 and CDR2 (germline): SQVTM, ANQGSEA. V gave up 2 bases and J gave up 4 bases, with 17 bases separating them. In nucleotides, the CDR3 is TGCAGCGTTGAATACGGAGGCCGGATGGGCACTGAAGCTTTCTTT. Translation gives CSVEYGGRMGTEAFF.

The chain couples TRBV4-2 to TRBJ2-3, with 14 positions matching TRBD2. J lost 0 bases, V lost 4 bases, and 6 bases had no gene match. Germline CDR1 is LGHNA and CDR2 is YNFKEQ. The CDR3 extends over 18 amino acids. CDR3 sequence reads: CASSPGTSGSTSTDTQYF. The CDR3, as DNA: TGTGCCAGCAGCCCCGGGACTAGCGGGAGTACTAGCACAGATACGCAGTATTTT.

This clone was observed a handful of times. This sequence joins TRBV9 and TRBJ1-1; D possibly corresponds to TRBD1 (6 bases). The germline gives CDR1 SGDLS, CDR2 YYNGEE. The length of the CDR3 is 16 residues. Trimming removed 4 bases from V and 0 bases from J, with 16 bases in between. CDR3 amino acids: CASSFPGVWMNTEAFF. CDR3 in DNA: TGTGCCAGCAGCTTCCCAGGGGTATGGATGAACACTGAAGCTTTCTTT.